This T cell receptor (beta chain) was sequenced for a study of shared clonotypes between healthy human individuals (dated by TCRdb to about 2020). About the investigation overall: A couple of women and a few men aged 18 to 49 years were included in the cohort. For each donor, three plates each were used for CD4 naive and CD4 memory, two plates were used for CD8 naive, and one plate was used for CD8 memory. The study deeply sequenced blood TCR repertoires of five healthy adults to estimate repertoire size and the extent of clonotype sharing between individuals. To increase sequencing depth and limit assay-specific biases, different laboratories used diverse techniques to prepare libraries and sequence TCR repertoires. Leukapheresis yielded between about 0.85 and 10 billion PBMCs per donor. General study outcomes and caveats: Sampling was limited to blood, and TCR repertoires in tissue likely differ from TCR repertoires in blood. The genetic and exposure-history diversity represented was limited by the small number of donors. Compared with non-shared clonotypes, the clonotypes found in all four sorted-subset donors had higher generation probabilities. Estimated clonotype richness was generally larger for naive than for memory subsets. Across a handful of donors, approximately 5% of naive CD4, 3% to 3.5% of naive CD8, about 2.3% of memory CD4, and under 0.45% of memory CD8 clonotypes were shared. Rarefaction of sorted-subset datasets indicated incomplete sequencing despite the large sequencing depth. Pairwise subsampling indicated that sequencing depth was expected to affect the degree of clonotype sharing among donors.

The donors were healthy, HIV-negative adults with no recently reported acute infections or vaccinations. Every donor was a Caucasian adult residing in Nashville, Tennessee, USA. CD4+ T cells were enriched through magnetic negative selection, after which naive cells were positively selected on CD45RA and the remaining negative fraction served as the memory subset. After blood collection by leukapheresis, PBMCs were isolated using Ficoll-Histopaque density gradient centrifugation and then cryopreserved in the vapor phase of liquid nitrogen. Analytical flow cytometry was used to check the purity and quantity of every magnetically sorted T cell population. From each sorted fraction, genomic DNA was isolated and quantified by UV absorbance on a Nanodrop 2000c. About this clone itself: It lacks a known antigen. No much larger clonotype is one base removed from it; base qualities were not supplied.

TCR CDR3 regions were amplified from genomic DNA by multiplex PCR using the deep immunoSEQ assay. For each cell subset, the extracted genomic DNA was distributed evenly across all wells of several immunoSEQ 96-well plates, and each plate served as one replicate. For sorted subsets, approximately 200 ng of genomic DNA, equivalent to tens of thousands of T cell genomes, went into each replicate PCR. The purified libraries were quantified using a Qubit 3.0 fluorometer, sized with a Bioanalyzer 2100, and then quantified again using the KAPA Library Quantification kit. Every immunoSEQ 96-well plate was sequenced on a dedicated single-read 150-cycle Illumina NextSeq 550 flow cell. Per the source publication's procedure: Because the immunoSEQ output included only junctional sequences and no quality scores, the filtering could not be the same as the filtering used for full-length reads. Sequences were annotated with PyIR, a Python wrapper for IgBLAST v1.9, and V/J genes and CDR3 were assigned using IMGT germline references. Reads were removed for weak V/J assignments (E-value above 1e-6), missing CDR3, stop codons, out-of-frame junctions, or ambiguous translated residues. V3J clonotypes were defined by identical inferred V gene, J gene, and CDR3 amino acid sequence. Percentage overlap between repertoires was computed as shared unique clonotypes divided by the size of the smaller repertoire. Richness of each repertoire was evaluated using RTK rarefaction, the Chao1 estimator, and Recon v2.1 estimates of unobserved clonotypes. OLGA was used to compute generation probabilities for all TCRbeta clonotypes that the gDNA method yielded from a few donors. Not all clones reach the TCRdb copy of this immuneACCESS table, which keeps in-frame sequences only. Checked studies attribute under half of the gap to unresolved V genes and leave the rest unexplained. V and J calls and clone size come straight from that table; D and trimming were deduced from the DNA. This sample comprises over a million clones, approximately 97% of them detected only once. The ten top clones hold about 1% of the sample.

V gives up 1 base and J gives up 10 bases, and the segment between their germline ends measures 11 bases. The CDR3 measures 13 amino acids from cysteine to phenylalanine. Only the CDR3 DNA is retained, 39 bases long and in frame from the first base. Per the germline V gene (reference sequence), SEHNR is the CDR1 and FQNEAQ is the CDR2. This sequence originates from a man aged 25-45 years in good health. In this chain, TRBV7-9 is recombined with TRBJ2-1, and perhaps TRBD2 as D gene, on 5 matching bases. Input material: naive CD4+ T cells sorted from blood. What this sample's cell subset or site label stands for: CD45RA+ positively selected. CDR3 sequence: CASSLEPGGEQFF. The DNA is TGTGCCAGCAGCTTAGAGCCAGGCGGGGAGCAGTTCTTC. The full variable domain, with segments outside the CDR3 supplied by the reference TRBV7-9 and TRBJ2-1 proteins, appears as DTGVSQNPRHKITKRGQNVTFRCDPISEHNRLYWYRQTLGQGPEFLTYFQNEAQLEKSRLLSDRFSAERPKGSFSTLEIQRTEQGDSAMYLCASSLEPGGEQFFGPGTRLTVL.